Each of the 27 T cell receptor beta chains below was sequenced from the same sample in a study of blood T cell repertoires in COVID-19. Profiled with immunoSEQ multiplex PCR; TCRdb holds only in-frame clones, not every one. The sample yields 200,000 to 250,000 clones, around 84% seen once. Sequencing used peripheral blood. The receptors here all came from an older woman who had recovered from COVID-19.

Of note for this clone: One end of the junction is discordant with germline, which a read error may explain. The chain uses TRBV6-5 and TRBJ2-7; a weak D match, TRBD1 (5 bases). Germline V CDR1 and CDR2: MNHEY, SVGAGI. The CDR3 has 15 amino acids. CDR3 loop: CATSNQPTVSYEQYF. DNA of the CDR3: TGTGCCACCAGTAACCAACCGACAGTCTCCTACGAGCAGTACTTC.

This clone was seen ten or more times. The chain carries TRBV6-5 and TRBJ1-3; 8 bases map to TRBD1. CDR1 and CDR2 (germline): MNHEY, SVGAGI. The CDR3 is 14 residues long. Trimming removed 6 bases from V and 4 bases from J; junction bases left unmatched: 5. DNA for the CDR3: TGTGCCAGCAGGAAAGGGACAGGCGGAAACACCATATATTTT. As protein: CASRKGTGGNTIYF.

The V and J genes are TRBV7-2 and TRBJ1-5; maybe TRBD1 (5 bases). V was cut by 1 base and J by 0 bases, with 10 bases left in between. Germline V gene data show CDR1 as SGHTA and CDR2 as FQGNSA. The CDR3 runs to 16 residues. The CDR3 loop is CASSLGTRYSNQPQHF. The CDR3 DNA reads TGTGCCAGCAGCTTAGGGACACGCTATAGCAATCAGCCCCAGCATTTT.

The chain links TRBV11-3 to TRBJ2-1, with a possible D match to TRBD2 (7 bases). The CDR3 runs to 15 residues. The V and J ends lost 5 bases and 8 bases respectively, with 19 bases between them. Germline CDR1 and CDR2: SGHNT and YENEEA. The CDR3: CASSPGGPLMDEQFF. The DNA for the CDR3 is TGTGCCAGCAGCCCCGGGGGGCCTCTGATGGATGAGCAGTTCTTC.

V and J are TRBV29-1 and TRBJ1-6, with 7 bases identical to TRBD1. This CDR3 spans 13 amino acids. J gave up 4 bases and V 7 bases, and 4 bases lay outside the gene matches. In germline, CDR1 is SQVTM, CDR2 ANQGSEA. The CDR3 protein is CSAGTDYNSPLHF. The CDR3 DNA follows: TGCAGCGCTGGGACAGATTATAATTCACCCCTCCACTTT.

In nucleotides, the CDR3 is TGTGCCAGCAGCTTAAAAGGACTCCCTTGGAATGAGCAGTTCTTC. Its protein is CASSLKGLPWNEQFF. The V call is TRBV7-3, the J call TRBJ2-1; a possible D gene is TRBD2 (5 bases). This CDR3 spans 15 amino acids. Trimming took 1 base from V and 7 from J, leaving 14 bases between them. Germline values: CDR1 SGHTA, CDR2 FQGTGA.

J is TRBJ2-5 and V is TRBV5-1; D may be TRBD1 (5 bases). This CDR3 has 14 amino acids. The germline CDR1 and CDR2 sequences are SGHRS and YFSETQ. The ends were cut back, 4 bases at V and 4 bases at J, with 14 bases in the middle. The CDR3 DNA reads TGCGCCAGCAGCCTTAGGGGATTTGGAGAGACCCAGTACTTC. Residues: CASSLRGFGETQYF.

V and J are TRBV18 and TRBJ2-2; a possible D gene is TRBD1 (5 bases). This CDR3 is 16 amino acids long. V was trimmed by 6 bases and J by 6 bases, leaving 20 bases between them. Germline values: CDR1 KGHSH, CDR2 LQKENI. CDR3 bases: TGTGCCAGCTCGTTCATCGGACGACAGTCGGCCGGGGAGCTGTTTTTT. It is translated as CASSFIGRQSAGELFF.

This chain connects TRBV7-8 to TRBJ2-1; TRBD2 agrees at 9 bases. The CDR3 loop spans 15 amino acids. With V trimmed by 4 bases and J by 9 bases, 10 bases remained unmatched. The germline V gene has CDR1 SGHVS and CDR2 FQNEAQ. CDR3 sequence: CASSYSGGLTGEQFF. For the CDR3, the DNA is TGTGCCAGCAGCTATAGCGGGGGATTAACGGGTGAGCAGTTCTTC.

This rearrangement joins TRBV7-2 to TRBJ1-5; TRBD1 aligns across 9 bases. Germline CDR1 SGHTA, CDR2 FQGNSA. V shed 6 bases, J shed 6 bases, and the junction held 9 bases outside the gene matches. CDR3 length: 15 residues. The CDR3 coding sequence is TGTGCCAGCAGACCCGACAGGGGGTTGTTTCAGCCCCAGCATTTT. Protein: CASRPDRGLFQPQHF.

This clone turned up a few times. The J gene is TRBJ2-3, the V gene TRBV9, with TRBD1 matching over 8 bases. Trimming cost V 4 bases and J 5 bases; bases outside gene matches: 3. Germline lookup yields CDR1 SGDLS and CDR2 YYNGEE. The CDR3 has 13 residues. This CDR3 reads CASSIDRGDTQYF. In DNA, the CDR3 is TGTGCCAGCAGCATAGACAGGGGAGATACGCAGTATTTT.

The J gene is TRBJ1-2, the V gene TRBV30; D uncertain. The V gene's germline CDR1 is GTSNPN and CDR2 SVGIG (reference sequence). Trimming took off 4 bases at V and 4 bases at J, with 16 bases between the two ends. This CDR3 comprises 14 residues. The CDR3 sequence: CAWNRHNTVYGYTF. CDR3 in DNA: TGTGCCTGGAATCGACACAACACTGTCTATGGCTACACCTTC.

This sequence joins TRBV9 and TRBJ2-3; TRBD1 aligns across 9 bases. J was trimmed by 4 bases and V by 0 bases; bases with no gene match: 3. Germline CDR1 SGDLS, CDR2 YYNGEE. The CDR3 loop spans 15 amino acids. CDR3 protein: CASSVDGQGPDTQYF. CDR3 bases: TGTGCCAGCAGCGTAGATGGACAGGGGCCAGATACGCAGTATTTT.

This sequence joins TRBV10-3 and TRBJ2-2, with 8 nucleotides matching TRBD2. The CDR3 consists of 16 residues. The junction had 8 bases not matched to a gene; V was cut back by 4 bases and J by 4 bases. Germline lookup yields CDR1 ENHRY and CDR2 SYGVKD. CDR3 in DNA: TGTGCCATCAGTGGCCGGGAGGGGAGTCTCACCGGGGAGCTGTTTTTT. This sequence encodes CAISGREGSLTGELFF.

In nucleotides, the CDR3 is TGCGCCAGCAGCCAAGGGGGGGACAGGGGAAACACCATATATTTT. This encodes CASSQGGDRGNTIYF. The rearrangement uses TRBV4-1 and TRBJ1-3; 8 nucleotides match TRBD1. V trimming: 1 base; J trimming: 4 bases; junction bases outside the gene matches: 3. CDR1 is MGHRA and CDR2 is YSYEKL in the germline V gene. CDR3 size: 15 residues.

The chain uses TRBV7-9 and TRBJ2-3, with TRBD1 as a possible D gene (6 bases). The CDR3 is 14 amino acids. The germline V gene has CDR1 SEHNR and CDR2 FQNEAQ (reference sequence). Trimming removed 5 bases from V and 2 bases from J, with 11 bases in between. CDR3 residues: CASSRGTNTDTQYF. The CDR3 bases are TGTGCCAGCAGCAGGGGGACAAACACAGATACGCAGTATTTT.

The genes are TRBV11-2 and TRBJ1-2, with unresolved D. Germline assignment: CDR1 SGHAT and CDR2 FQNNGV. The CDR3 sequence is 14 residues long. V was clipped by 5 bases and J by 3 bases, with 13 bases between them. The CDR3 coding sequence is TGTGCCAGCAGCCCGATCATACGGGACTATGGCTACACCTTC. Protein sequence: CASSPIIRDYGYTF.

The V gene is TRBV18, the J gene TRBJ1-1, with no clear D. Germline V CDR1 and CDR2: KGHSH, LQKENI. CDR3 size: 13 residues. Between the trimmed V and J ends, which lost 3 bases and 4 bases, there was a span of 9 bases. The CDR3 is CASSPGQPTEAFF. As DNA, the CDR3 is TGTGCCAGCTCACCTGGGCAGCCCACTGAAGCTTTCTTT.

Regarding this clone: Other DNA sequences in this sample translate to the same CDR3. The rearrangement joins TRBV6-5 to TRBJ2-1; perhaps TRBD1 as D (5 bases). Per the germline V gene, CDR1 is MNHEY and CDR2 is SVGAGI. Trimming removed 2 bases at V and 2 bases at J, with 7 bases between. This CDR3 has 14 residues. The CDR3 DNA reads TGTGCCAGCAGTTACAGCAGGGCCTACAATGAGCAGTTCTTC. Its translation: CASSYSRAYNEQFF.

The chain employs TRBV3-1 (or the pseudogene TRBV3-2) and TRBJ2-7; 9 bases line up with TRBD2. There are 16 residues in the CDR3. Per the germline V gene, CDR1 is LGHDT and CDR2 is YNNKEL (reference sequence). Trimming took 0 bases from V and 4 from J; bases not matched to a gene: 7. The DNA of the CDR3 is TGTGCCAGCAGCCAAGATCGGGCGGGGGGGCCGTACGAGCAGTACTTC. This translates into CASSQDRAGGPYEQYF.

The genes are TRBV5-1 and TRBJ2-7; TRBD2 aligns across 11 bases. There are 15 residues in the CDR3. Trimming cost V 4 bases and J 6 bases; bases outside gene matches: 9. Germline CDR1 and CDR2: SGHRS and YFSETQ. The CDR3 DNA reads as TGCGCCAGCAGCGGCTGGACTAGCGGGCTCATCGAGCAGTACTTC. Protein sequence: CASSGWTSGLIEQYF.

The gene calls are TRBV6-1 and TRBJ2-5; 8 bases are shared with TRBD1. This CDR3 is built from 14 residues. CDR1 and CDR2 (germline): MNHNS, SASEGT. Trimming cost V 2 bases and J 5 bases; bases outside gene matches: 4. Here the CDR3 DNA reads TGTGCCAGCAGTGAAAGGCAGGGGGCCGAGACCCAGTACTTC. Translated, it gives CASSERQGAETQYF.

On this clone itself: In the same sample, other DNA sequences code for this CDR3. The chain employs TRBV11-2 and TRBJ1-3; no definite D call. Germline CDR1 SGHAT, CDR2 FQNNGV. V shed 5 bases and J shed 7 bases, with 9 bases lying between them. There are 12 residues in the CDR3. The CDR3 DNA sequence: TGTGCCAGCAGCCCCTCCGGGAACACCATATATTTT. Translated, it gives CASSPSGNTIYF.

The sample holds a few counts of this clone. This chain links TRBV4-1 with TRBJ2-5, with TRBD2 matching over 9 bases. With V trimmed by 4 bases and J by 1 base, 4 bases remained unmatched. CDR1 and CDR2 from the germline V gene are MGHRA and YSYEKL. There are 15 residues in the CDR3. CDR3 sequence: CASSPEGLAQETQYF. The CDR3 DNA follows: TGCGCCAGCAGCCCTGAGGGACTAGCCCAAGAGACCCAGTACTTC.

This rearrangement joins TRBV7-9 to TRBJ2-3; 8 bases align to TRBD2. Germline loops: CDR1 SEHNR, CDR2 FQNEAQ (reference sequence). CDR3 length: 15 amino acids. Trimming removed 6 bases from V and 2 bases from J; junction bases left unmatched: 7. The DNA for the CDR3 is TGTGCCAGCAGACTCACTAGCGGAAACACAGATACGCAGTATTTT. Translation gives CASRLTSGNTDTQYF.

The chain couples TRBV10-3 to TRBJ1-1; D remains ambiguous. CDR1 is ENHRY, CDR2 SYGVKD, per germline. The CDR3 contains 14 residues. Trimming took 6 bases from V and 0 from J, leaving 11 bases between them. The DNA for the CDR3 is TGTGCCATCAGAGACCGAGGGATGAACACTGAAGCTTTCTTT. Encoded protein: CAIRDRGMNTEAFF.

The rearrangement uses TRBV15 and TRBJ1-2; possible D gene TRBD1, 5 bases. The V gene lost 3 bases and the J gene lost 3 bases, with 8 bases spanning the gap. Germline-derived CDR1 and CDR2 are LNHNV and YYDKDF (reference sequence). The CDR3 consists of 13 residues. CDR3 DNA sequence: TGTGCCACCAGCAGTGGGGGGGACTATGGCTACACCTTC. It specifies CATSSGGDYGYTF.